This is a list of T cell receptor beta chains from one sample in a study of blood T cell repertoires in COVID-19. Data came from immunoSEQ multiplex PCR; TCRdb stores just in-frame clones and leaves some out. The sample lists roughly 100,000 clones, approximately 77% seen once, with 8.5% to 10% in the top ten. The sample taken for sequencing was peripheral blood. All receptors derive from a woman aged 80 or older with acute or convalescent COVID-19. The CDR3 runs from the conserved cysteine through the conserved F or W. The order of the fields is CDR3 protein, clone size, D gene, V gene. A D gene is named only where the DNA matches it firmly. Clone size is given for some rows only: seen once, a few or many times, or a class if the clone is expanded.

CDR3: CASSFFGAYEQYF
size: .
D: .
V: TRBV28

CDR3: CASSFDRGYEQYF
size: .
D: TRBD1
V: TRBV7-9

CDR3: CASSLNYGYTF
size: .
D: .
V: TRBV6-5

CDR3: CASRNAGSGANEQFF
size: once
D: TRBD2
V: TRBV6-6

CDR3: CASSPSEQETQYF
size: .
D: .
V: TRBV7-9

CDR3: CASNDQGHEQYF
size: .
D: .
V: TRBV3-1/TRBV3-2

CDR3: CASSQAGTASSYEQYF
size: .
D: TRBD1
V: TRBV4-1

CDR3: CATAPGQGMSGELFF
size: .
D: TRBD1
V: TRBV24-1

CDR3: CASSPRFAGELFF
size: .
D: .
V: TRBV3-1/TRBV3-2

CDR3: CASSSGGFLETQYF
size: .
D: TRBD2
V: TRBV27

CDR3: CASRDTGDYGYTF
size: few
D: TRBD1
V: TRBV6-5

CDR3: CASGQGNLYGYTF
size: once
D: TRBD1
V: TRBV19

CDR3: CASRPDRDSSHEQYF
size: .
D: TRBD1
V: TRBV19

CDR3: CATGEGLNQPQHF
size: .
D: .
V: TRBV19

CDR3: CASSATGDGRAFF
size: .
D: TRBD1
V: TRBV7-9

CDR3: CATSSNGGSGANVLTF
size: .
D: .
V: TRBV24-1

CDR3: CASSPTLGQGGTEAFF
size: .
D: TRBD1
V: TRBV18

CDR3: CASSIDKGAEGYTF
size: many
D: TRBD1
V: TRBV5-1

CDR3: CATSRDALAGVYNEQFF
size: .
D: TRBD2
V: TRBV15

CDR3: CASSKEGYEQYF
size: few
D: .
V: TRBV27

CDR3: CAISAGGGTRNTEAFF
size: .
D: .
V: TRBV10-3

CDR3: CASSRSLAGGPSTDTQYF
size: once
D: TRBD2
V: TRBV19

CDR3: CASSVGTGPGGSYNSPLHF
size: .
D: TRBD1
V: TRBV9

CDR3: CASSLRLAGPHEQYF
size: .
D: TRBD2
V: TRBV6-5

CDR3: CATLLRANTEAFF
size: .
D: .
V: TRBV7-2

CDR3: CASSLHRVEETQYF
size: few
D: .
V: TRBV5-6

CDR3: CASSPDRVGEQYF
size: .
D: TRBD1
V: TRBV18

CDR3: CASRSGVNGYTF
size: .
D: .
V: TRBV5-6

CDR3: CASSPQGPGTGNTIYF
size: .
D: .
V: TRBV5-1

CDR3: CASSPGGVNTGELFF
size: once
D: .
V: TRBV18

CDR3: CASRERVQSYEQYF
size: once
D: .
V: TRBV2

CDR3: CASTQGAADTQYF
size: .
D: TRBD1
V: TRBV7-9

CDR3: CASCGRDATNEKLFF
size: once
D: .
V: TRBV21-1

CDR3: CSVGQGFSYGYTF
size: .
D: TRBD1
V: TRBV29-1

CDR3: CASSQNRGVVNTEAFF
size: .
D: TRBD1
V: TRBV18

CDR3: CATSVYGTGGGEQFF
size: .
D: TRBD1
V: TRBV24-1

CDR3: CASSQDSSGQGVGKLFF
size: .
D: TRBD1
V: TRBV4-2

CDR3: CASSPGQNSPLHF
size: .
D: .
V: TRBV2

CDR3: CASSLWTSGSTDTQYF
size: .
D: TRBD2
V: TRBV4-2

CDR3: CASSPSAGAYNEQFF
size: few
D: TRBD2
V: TRBV6-2/TRBV6-3

CDR3: CASSGTGLAGETQYF
size: few
D: TRBD2
V: TRBV19

CDR3: CASSLESDRGIYEQYF
size: .
D: TRBD1
V: TRBV7-9

CDR3: CASSPGWGQNYGYTF
size: .
D: .
V: TRBV6-6

CDR3: CASSYGQGASGNTIYF
size: .
D: TRBD1
V: TRBV7-2

CDR3: CASTSGQRRDTQYF
size: .
D: TRBD1
V: TRBV5-1

CDR3: CAWSLEDTEAFF
size: .
D: .
V: TRBV30

CDR3: CASSPPVSGGPGTQYF
size: .
D: TRBD2
V: TRBV28

CDR3: CASSFSPARRTYEQYF
size: .
D: .
V: TRBV27

CDR3: CASSPRLAGGQETQYF
size: .
D: TRBD2
V: TRBV7-9

CDR3: CASSPGQGRTEAFF
size: .
D: TRBD1
V: TRBV7-3

CDR3: CATTPREAGGFVYNEQFF
size: once
D: TRBD2
V: TRBV24-1

CDR3: CASSQDRGTEAFF
size: .
D: .
V: TRBV4-3

CDR3: CASRTRVPKSRGQGGEKPQHF
size: .
D: TRBD1
V: TRBV3-1/TRBV3-2